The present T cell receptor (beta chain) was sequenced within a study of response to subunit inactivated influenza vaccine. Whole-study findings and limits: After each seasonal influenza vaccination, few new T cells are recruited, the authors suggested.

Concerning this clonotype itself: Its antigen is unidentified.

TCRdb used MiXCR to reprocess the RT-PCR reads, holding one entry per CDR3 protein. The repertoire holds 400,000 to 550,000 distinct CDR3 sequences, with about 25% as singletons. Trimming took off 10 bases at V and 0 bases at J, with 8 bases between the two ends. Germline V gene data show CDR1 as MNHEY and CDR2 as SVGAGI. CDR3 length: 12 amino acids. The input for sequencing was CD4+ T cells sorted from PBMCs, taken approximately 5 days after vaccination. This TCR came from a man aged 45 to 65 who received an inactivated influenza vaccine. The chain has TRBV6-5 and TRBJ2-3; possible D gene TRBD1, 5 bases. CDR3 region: CATQGSTDTQYF. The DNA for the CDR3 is TGTGCCACCCAGGGAAGCACAGATACGCAGTATTTT.